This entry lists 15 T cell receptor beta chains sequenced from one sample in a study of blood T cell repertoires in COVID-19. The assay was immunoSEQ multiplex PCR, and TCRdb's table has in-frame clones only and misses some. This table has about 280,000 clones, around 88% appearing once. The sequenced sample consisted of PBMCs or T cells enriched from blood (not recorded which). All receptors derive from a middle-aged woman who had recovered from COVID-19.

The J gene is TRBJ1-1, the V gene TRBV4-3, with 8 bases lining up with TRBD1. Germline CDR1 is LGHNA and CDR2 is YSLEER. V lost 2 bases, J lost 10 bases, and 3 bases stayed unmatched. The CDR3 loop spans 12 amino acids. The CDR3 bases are TGCGCCAGCAGCCAACATACAGGGGGAGCTTTCTTT. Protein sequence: CASSQHTGGAFF.

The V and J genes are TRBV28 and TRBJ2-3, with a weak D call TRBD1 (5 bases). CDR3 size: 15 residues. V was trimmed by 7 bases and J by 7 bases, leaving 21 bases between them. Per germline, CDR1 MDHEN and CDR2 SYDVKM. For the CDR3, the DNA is TGTGCCAGCACCGAACAGGACGGTATGGTATATACGCAGTATTTT. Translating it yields CASTEQDGMVYTQYF.

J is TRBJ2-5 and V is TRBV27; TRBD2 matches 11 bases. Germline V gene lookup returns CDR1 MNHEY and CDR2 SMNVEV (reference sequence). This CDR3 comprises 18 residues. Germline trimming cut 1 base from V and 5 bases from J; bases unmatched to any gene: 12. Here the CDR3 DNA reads TGTGCCAGCAGTTTATTGGGTGGGTTAGCGGGAGGGCTGGAGACCCAGTACTTC. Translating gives CASSLLGGLAGGLETQYF.

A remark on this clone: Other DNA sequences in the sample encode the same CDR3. As DNA, the CDR3 is TGTGCCAGCGGACAGGGCTACGAGCAGTACTTC. Translating gives CASGQGYEQYF. V gene TRBV6-5 combines with J gene TRBJ2-7, with 8 bases aligning to TRBD1. The CDR3 contains 11 residues. The V gene end was trimmed by 8 bases and the J gene end by 3 bases; junction bases not matched to a gene: 0. Germline V gene sequence: CDR1 MNHEY, CDR2 SVGAGI.

For the CDR3, the DNA is TGTGCCAGCAGTCTCGGGTCCCCCTACACCGGGGAGCTGTTTTTT. Amino acids: CASSLGSPYTGELFF. The chain has TRBV27 and TRBJ2-2; D gene unclear. Trimming removed 5 bases from V and 3 bases from J, with 13 bases in between. CDR1 and CDR2 (germline): MNHEY, SMNVEV (reference sequence). This CDR3 is 15 amino acids long.

This chain's CDR3 is CASSPQLAGGTDTQYF. In DNA, the CDR3 is TGTGCCAGCTCACCACAACTAGCGGGAGGGACAGATACGCAGTATTTT. The chain has TRBV18 and TRBJ2-3; TRBD2 matches 13 bases. V was pared by 1 base and J by 3 bases, with 1 base of the junction left unmatched. CDR1 is KGHSH and CDR2 is LQKENI in the germline V gene. This CDR3 comprises 16 residues.

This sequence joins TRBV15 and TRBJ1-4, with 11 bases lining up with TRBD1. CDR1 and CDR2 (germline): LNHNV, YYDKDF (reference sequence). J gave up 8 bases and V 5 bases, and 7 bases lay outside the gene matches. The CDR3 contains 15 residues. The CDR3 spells CATSAQDRGLEKLFF. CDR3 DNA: TGTGCCACCAGCGCCCAGGACAGGGGGCTAGAAAAACTGTTTTTT.

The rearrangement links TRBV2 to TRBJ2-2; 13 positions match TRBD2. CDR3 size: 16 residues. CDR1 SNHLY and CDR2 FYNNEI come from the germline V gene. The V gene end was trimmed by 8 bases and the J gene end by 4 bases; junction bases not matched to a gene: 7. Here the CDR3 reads CASELAGGSTTGELFF. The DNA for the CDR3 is TGTGCCAGCGAACTAGCGGGAGGGTCGACCACCGGGGAGCTGTTTTTT.

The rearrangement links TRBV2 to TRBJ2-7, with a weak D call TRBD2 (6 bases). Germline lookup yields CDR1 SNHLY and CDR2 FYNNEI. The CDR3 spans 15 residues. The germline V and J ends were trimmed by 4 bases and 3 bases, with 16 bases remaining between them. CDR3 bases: TGTGCCAGCAGTGTTGGGGAGGCGAAGTACTACGAGCAGTACTTC. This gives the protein CASSVGEAKYYEQYF. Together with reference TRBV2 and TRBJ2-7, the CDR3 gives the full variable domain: EPEVTQTPSHQVTQMGQEVILRCVPISNHLYFYWYRQILGQKVEFLVSFYNNEISEKSEIFDDQFSVERPDGSNFTLKIRSTKLEDSAMYFCASSVGEAKYYEQYFGPGTRLTVT.

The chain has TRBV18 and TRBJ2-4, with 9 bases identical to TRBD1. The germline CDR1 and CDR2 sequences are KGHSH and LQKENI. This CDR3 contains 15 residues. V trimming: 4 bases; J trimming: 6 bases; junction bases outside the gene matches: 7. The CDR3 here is CASSRDRVGRNIQYF. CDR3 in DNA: TGTGCCAGCTCACGGGACAGGGTCGGAAGAAACATTCAGTACTTC.

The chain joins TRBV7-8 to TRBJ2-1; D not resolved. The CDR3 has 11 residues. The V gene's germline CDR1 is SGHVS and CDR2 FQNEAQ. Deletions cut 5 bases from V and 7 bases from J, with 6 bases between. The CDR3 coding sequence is TGTGCCAGCAGCCCCCAAAATGAGCAGTTCTTC. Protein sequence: CASSPQNEQFF.

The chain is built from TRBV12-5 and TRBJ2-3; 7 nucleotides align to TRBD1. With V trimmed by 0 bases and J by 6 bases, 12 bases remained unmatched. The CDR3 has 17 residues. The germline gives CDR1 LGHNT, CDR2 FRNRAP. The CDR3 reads CASGLVRQGEFVDTQYF. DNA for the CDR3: TGTGCTAGTGGTTTGGTACGTCAGGGGGAATTTGTGGATACGCAGTATTTT. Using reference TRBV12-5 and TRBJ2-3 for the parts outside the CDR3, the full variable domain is DARVTQTPRHKVTEMGQEVTMRCQPILGHNTVFWYRQTMMQGLELLAYFRNRAPLDDSGMPKDRFSAEMPDATLATLKIQPSEPRDSAVYFCASGLVRQGEFVDTQYFGPGTRLTVL.

The CDR3 is CASSATSSQETQYF. CDR3 coding DNA: TGTGCCAGCAGCGCTACTAGCAGCCAAGAGACCCAGTACTTC. The genes are TRBV7-3 and TRBJ2-5; D might be TRBD2 (6 bases). V was pared by 5 bases and J by 1 base, with 11 bases between. CDR3 length: 14 residues. The germline CDR1 and CDR2 sequences are SGHTA and FQGTGA.

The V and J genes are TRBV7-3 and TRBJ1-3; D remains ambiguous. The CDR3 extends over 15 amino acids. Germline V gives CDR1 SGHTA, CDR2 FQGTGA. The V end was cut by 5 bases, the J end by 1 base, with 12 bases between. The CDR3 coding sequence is TGTGCCAGCAGCAAGGGCCCGGGGTCTGGAAACACCATATATTTT. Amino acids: CASSKGPGSGNTIYF.

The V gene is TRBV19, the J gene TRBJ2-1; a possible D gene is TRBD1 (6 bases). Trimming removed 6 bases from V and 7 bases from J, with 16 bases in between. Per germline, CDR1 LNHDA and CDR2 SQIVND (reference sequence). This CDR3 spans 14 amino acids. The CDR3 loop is CASSLQGHRNEQFF. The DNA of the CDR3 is TGTGCCAGTAGCCTACAGGGTCACCGGAATGAGCAGTTCTTC.